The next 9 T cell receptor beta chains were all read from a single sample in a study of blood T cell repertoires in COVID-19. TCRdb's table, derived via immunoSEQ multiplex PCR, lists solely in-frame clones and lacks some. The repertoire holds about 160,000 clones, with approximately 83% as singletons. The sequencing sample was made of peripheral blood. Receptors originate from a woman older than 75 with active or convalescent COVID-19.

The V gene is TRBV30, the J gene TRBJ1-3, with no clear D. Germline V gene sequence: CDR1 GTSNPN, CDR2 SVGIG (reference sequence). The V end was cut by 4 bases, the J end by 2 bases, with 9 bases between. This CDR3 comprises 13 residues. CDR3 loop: CAWIRGAGNTIYF. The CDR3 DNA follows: TGTGCCTGGATCCGAGGCGCTGGAAACACCATATATTTT.

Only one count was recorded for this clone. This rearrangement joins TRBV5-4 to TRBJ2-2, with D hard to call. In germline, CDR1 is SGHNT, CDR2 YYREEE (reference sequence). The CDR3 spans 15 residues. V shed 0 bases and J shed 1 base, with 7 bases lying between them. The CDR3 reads CASSLASQNTGELFF. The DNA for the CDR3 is TGTGCCAGCAGCTTGGCCTCACAGAACACCGGGGAGCTGTTTTTT.

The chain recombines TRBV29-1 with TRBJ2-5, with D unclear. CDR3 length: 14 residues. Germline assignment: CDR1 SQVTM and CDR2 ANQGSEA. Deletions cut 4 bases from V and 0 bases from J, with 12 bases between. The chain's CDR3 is CSVGGPSYQETQYF. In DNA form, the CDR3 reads TGCAGCGTTGGTGGCCCCTCGTACCAAGAGACCCAGTACTTC. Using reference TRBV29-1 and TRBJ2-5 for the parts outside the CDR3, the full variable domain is SAVISQKPSRDICQRGTSLTIQCQVDSQVTMMFWYRQQPGQSLTLIATANQGSEATYESGFVIDKFPISRPNLTFSTLTVSNMSPEDSSIYLCSVGGPSYQETQYFGPGTRLLVL.

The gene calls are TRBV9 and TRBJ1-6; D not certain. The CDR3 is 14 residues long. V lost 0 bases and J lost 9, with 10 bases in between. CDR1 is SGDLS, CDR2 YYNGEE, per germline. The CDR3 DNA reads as TGTGCCAGCAGCGTAGCAGGTTTGGGTTCACCCCTCCACTTT. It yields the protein CASSVAGLGSPLHF.

The CDR3 region has the DNA TGTGCCAGCAGCCGAGGGGGTTTGGGGGGCTACACCTTC. Its protein is CASSRGGLGGYTF. The rearrangement links TRBV6-5 to TRBJ1-2, with TRBD1 as a possible D gene (6 bases). The CDR3 runs to 13 residues. CDR1 is MNHEY and CDR2 is SVGAGI in the germline V gene. Between the trimmed V and J ends, which lost 6 bases and 8 bases, there was a span of 16 bases.

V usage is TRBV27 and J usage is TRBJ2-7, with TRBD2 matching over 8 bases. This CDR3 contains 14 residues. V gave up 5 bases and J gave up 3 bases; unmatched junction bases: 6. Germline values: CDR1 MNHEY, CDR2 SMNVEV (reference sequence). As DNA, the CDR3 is TGTGCCAGCAGTCCCAGCGGGGGCGGCTACGAGCAGTACTTC. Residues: CASSPSGGGYEQYF.

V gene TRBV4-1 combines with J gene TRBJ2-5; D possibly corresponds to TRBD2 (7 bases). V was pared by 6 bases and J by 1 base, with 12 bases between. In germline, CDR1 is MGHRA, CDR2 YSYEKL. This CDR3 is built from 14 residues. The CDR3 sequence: CASRRGPSQETQYF. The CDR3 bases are TGCGCCAGCAGGCGGGGGCCCTCCCAAGAGACCCAGTACTTC.

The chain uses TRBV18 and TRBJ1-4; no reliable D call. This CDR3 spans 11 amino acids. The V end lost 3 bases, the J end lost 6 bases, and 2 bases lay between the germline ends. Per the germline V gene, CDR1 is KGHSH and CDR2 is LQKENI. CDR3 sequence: CASSPDEKLFF. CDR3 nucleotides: TGTGCCAGCTCACCCGATGAAAAACTGTTTTTT.

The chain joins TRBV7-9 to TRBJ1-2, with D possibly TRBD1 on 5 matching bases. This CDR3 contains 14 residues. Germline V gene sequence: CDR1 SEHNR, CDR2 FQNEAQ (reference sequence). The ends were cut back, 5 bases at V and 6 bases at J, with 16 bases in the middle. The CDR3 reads CASSPQAGMHGYTF. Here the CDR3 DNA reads TGTGCCAGCAGCCCCCAGGCAGGGATGCATGGCTACACCTTC.